The source of this TCR beta chain is a study of Tregs in tolerant kidney transplant recipients. Assay: immunoSEQ multiplex PCR; the TCRdb copy retains only in-frame clones and omits some. This listing includes tens of thousands of clones. As to this clone: Sequencing ends 3 residues short of the CDR3 end; the germline J gene provides the rest.

The nonmyeloablative bone marrow transplants came from related graft donors, with transient mixed chimerism. CDR3 length: 14 residues. Trimming removed 0 bases at V and 2 bases at J, with 9 bases between. Germline loops: CDR1 GTSNPN, CDR2 SVGIG (reference sequence). Sequenced material: CD4+ T cells from blood (PBMCs), taken 24 months after the transplant. V usage is TRBV30 and J usage is TRBJ2-3; D gene ambiguous. The receptor comes from a human patient who received a combined kidney and bone marrow transplant. The graft donor may have given rise to some T cells. The CDR3 loop reads CAWSVRTYTDTQYF. The CDR3 bases that were read are TGTGCCTGGAGTGTACGAACTTACACAGATACG.